This T cell receptor beta chain was sequenced during a study of shared clonotypes between healthy human individuals. Points from the study as a whole: The generation probabilities recorded for non-shared clonotypes fell below those of clonotypes shared by all four donors. Some naive CD4 clonotypes, 4.5% to 5.5%, turned up in common across several donors.

As regards this clone: Antigen: not known.

Trimming took off 8 bases at V and 0 bases at J, with 9 bases between the two ends. This CDR3 has 13 amino acids. The germline CDR1 and CDR2 sequences are SEHNR and FQNEAQ (reference sequence). Using immunoSEQ multiplex PCR, the repertoire was profiled, and TCRdb retains in-frame clones only, with some absent. The table includes about 2 million clones, over 85% detected once. In the naive CD8 group, cells lacked CD45RO and were positively selected for CCR7, so terminally differentiated effector memory CD45RA+ cells were left out. V and J are TRBV7-9 and TRBJ2-3; the D gene is possibly TRBD1 (6 bases). Sample: naive CD8+ T cells sorted from blood. The clonotype originates from a young man in good health. The DNA for the CDR3 is TGTGCCAGCGGGGGCCCTAGCACAGATACGCAGTATTTT. Translation gives CASGGPSTDTQYF.